The clone carrying this T cell receptor (beta chain) occurred once. This entry is derived from a study of blood T cell repertoires in COVID-19. As for the study in general: Collection of acute and convalescent COVID-19 samples took place in the United States, Italy and Spain. From T cells, B-cell-depleted T cells, or PBMCs came the material, which was cDNA or gDNA.

Authors' data handling: Reference gene primer amplification gave nucleated cell count estimates. Method: immunoSEQ multiplex PCR; TCRdb's copy keeps in-frame clones and lacks some. The DNA was the basis for D and trimming; V, J and clone size are from that table. The sample yields 55,000 to 75,000 clones, about 79% seen once. Germline V gene lookup returns CDR1 SGHAT and CDR2 FQNNGV. V lost 3 bases and J lost 1; bases outside the gene matches: 4. The CDR3 spans 15 residues. The TCR comes from an older man with acute or convalescent COVID-19. Sequencing input: peripheral blood. This chain joins TRBV11-2 and TRBJ1-1; 8 bases fit TRBD1. The CDR3 loop reads CASSFRQGPNTEAFF. The DNA of the CDR3 is TGTGCCAGCAGCTTCCGACAGGGGCCGAACACTGAAGCTTTCTTT.